This T cell receptor (beta chain) was captured by sequencing in a study of blood T cells in healthy people across ages. Combining a sample-barcoded 5' primer with a J-beta primer mix, a second PCR ran for roughly 7 to 12 cycles. MiXCR, applied by TCRdb to the 5' RACE reads, yields one record per CDR3 protein. The table records about 1.8 million distinct CDR3 sequences, 40% to 55% of them present only once. The total RNA that was extracted per sample amounted to at least 5.5 micrograms. Remarks on this clonotype: Antigen specificity is unknown.

Germline lookup yields CDR1 MGHRA and CDR2 YSYEKL. V gave up 0 bases and J gave up 3 bases, with 15 bases separating them. CDR3 size: 16 residues. General study results and limits: Unsorted PBMC input precluded a conclusive naive versus antigen-experienced comparison. Versus aged donors, long-lived donors had higher diversity and more naive CD4+ cells.

The source material was blood. The source is a woman between 35 and 50 years old in good health. The V call is TRBV4-1, the J call TRBJ2-7, with D possibly being TRBD1 (5 bases). CDR3 region: CASSQDLDNHLYEQYF. As DNA, the CDR3 is TGCGCCAGCAGCCAAGATCTGGACAACCACCTCTACGAGCAGTACTTC.